This passage covers 24 T cell receptor beta chains from one sample sequenced in a study of long-term antiretroviral therapy in people with HIV. Sequencing used immunoSEQ v3.0 at survey level. The method was immunoSEQ multiplex PCR; TCRdb's version includes in-frame clones alone and lacks a portion of them. Among 5,000 to 7,500 clones listed, approximately 85% were seen once. The material sequenced was unsorted PBMCs, taken 3.7 years after starting antiretroviral therapy. These receptors were obtained from a woman in her forties or fifties with HIV.

The chain links TRBV5-1 to TRBJ2-7; 8 nucleotides match TRBD2. Germline lookup yields CDR1 SGHRS and CDR2 YFSETQ. This CDR3 comprises 14 residues. The J segment lost 6 bases and the V segment lost 4 bases, leaving 9 bases of the junction unmatched. CDR3 loop: CASSTGLVIGEQYF. Written as DNA, the CDR3 is TGCGCCAGCAGCACGGGACTAGTAATTGGCGAGCAGTACTTC.

The V call is TRBV7-2, the J call TRBJ2-1, with 12 bases lining up with TRBD2. From germline, CDR1 is SGHTA and CDR2 FQGNSA. The CDR3 covers 16 residues. Losses at the gene ends were 7 bases for V and 3 bases for J; bases not matched to a gene: 7. CDR3 DNA sequence: TGTGCCAGCAACCGCGGGACTAGCGGGTTCTACAATGAGCAGTTCTTC. Translation: CASNRGTSGFYNEQFF.

In this sample, this clone turned up once. V gene TRBV18 combines with J gene TRBJ2-5, with 8 bases aligning to TRBD1. The CDR3 is 17 amino acids. The V gene's germline CDR1 is KGHSH and CDR2 LQKENI. The V and J ends lost 2 bases and 11 bases, in that order; junction bases with no gene match: 19. As DNA, the CDR3 is TGTGCCAGCTCACCATATCTCTCAGGGCAGGGGGCCGAGGAGCAGTACTTC. Protein product: CASSPYLSGQGAEEQYF.

J is TRBJ2-7 and V is TRBV19, with a tentative D call TRBD1 (6 bases). This CDR3 is built from 14 residues. V lost 1 base and J lost 3, with 10 bases in between. Germline CDR1 reads LNHDA; CDR2 reads SQIVND (reference sequence). This CDR3 is CASSIGARGYEQYF. The CDR3 DNA sequence: TGTGCCAGTAGTATAGGGGCCAGGGGCTACGAGCAGTACTTC.

This clone was counted once. This chain uses TRBV15 with TRBJ2-1; no clear D gene. The CDR3 totals 14 residues. The V and J ends lost 0 bases and 1 base respectively, with 4 bases between them. CDR1 and CDR2 (germline): LNHNV, YYDKDF (reference sequence). The CDR3 nucleotides are TGTGCCACCAGCAGAGAACGGTCCTACAATGAGCAGTTCTTC. Protein: CATSRERSYNEQFF.

This clone appeared once. The chain carries TRBV28 and TRBJ1-3; no definite D call. This CDR3 has 16 amino acids. Germline V gene lookup returns CDR1 MDHEN and CDR2 SYDVKM. V was cut by 0 bases and J by 2 bases, with 11 bases left in between. The CDR3 is CASSLWSRATGNTIYF. CDR3 DNA sequence: TGTGCCAGCAGTTTATGGTCTCGGGCGACTGGAAACACCATATATTTT.

The chain is built from TRBV7-8 and TRBJ1-4; no reliable D call. Per germline, CDR1 SGHVS and CDR2 FQNEAQ. This CDR3 contains 16 residues. V dropped 0 bases and J dropped 7 bases, with 15 bases sitting between them. The CDR3: CASSLAPAPFLEKLFF. CDR3 coding DNA: TGTGCCAGCAGCTTAGCTCCGGCCCCGTTCCTTGAAAAACTGTTTTTT.

This sequence joins TRBV2 and TRBJ2-3, with TRBD1 identical over 7 bases. This CDR3 has 15 residues. Losses at the gene ends were 6 bases for V and 0 bases for J; bases not matched to a gene: 6. CDR1 is SNHLY, CDR2 FYNNEI, per germline. CDR3 loop: CASRRDSLSTDTQYF. CDR3 nucleotide sequence: TGTGCCAGCAGACGGGACAGCTTGAGCACAGATACGCAGTATTTT.

V gene TRBV29-1 combines with J gene TRBJ2-2, with D uncertain. The CDR3 has 11 amino acids. Germline assignment: CDR1 SQVTM and CDR2 ANQGSEA. The germline V and J ends were trimmed by 3 bases and 4 bases, with 3 bases remaining between them. For the CDR3, the DNA is TGCAGCGTTGACATCACCGGGGAGCTGTTTTTT. Amino acids: CSVDITGELFF.

The chain combines TRBV7-9 with TRBJ1-5; the D gene is possibly TRBD1 (6 bases). V was shortened by 0 bases and J by 0 bases, with 18 bases between the two germline ends. This CDR3 is built from 19 residues. Germline-derived CDR1 and CDR2 are SEHNR and FQNEAQ (reference sequence). In DNA, the CDR3 is TGTGCCAGCAGCTTAGCGGGTGGTGTGCGGACAGATAGCAATCAGCCCCAGCATTTT. Translation gives CASSLAGGVRTDSNQPQHF.

This rearrangement joins TRBV5-1 to TRBJ1-1, with TRBD1 as a possible D gene (5 bases). The CDR3 loop spans 15 amino acids. Looked up from germline, CDR1 is SGHRS and CDR2 is YFSETQ. Trimming shortened V by 0 bases and J by 8 bases, and 17 bases separated the two germline ends. The CDR3, as DNA: TGCGCCAGCAGCTTGGCCATCCCGGGACGGTCCGAAGCTTTCTTT. This encodes CASSLAIPGRSEAFF.

In its sample, this clone was seen once. This chain joins TRBV29-1 and TRBJ2-2; D ambiguous. V was trimmed by 6 bases and J by 5 bases, leaving 4 bases between them. Per germline, CDR1 SQVTM and CDR2 ANQGSEA. CDR3 length equals 10 residues. CDR3 DNA: TGCAGCGTGCTAACCGGGGAGCTGTTTTTT. It codes for CSVLTGELFF.

The V and J genes are TRBV27 and TRBJ1-1; TRBD1 might be the D (6 bases). Germline V gene sequence: CDR1 MNHEY, CDR2 SMNVEV (reference sequence). The CDR3 consists of 13 residues. V lost 7 bases, J lost 1 base, and 10 bases lay in between. CDR3 bases: TGTGCCAGCAAACTAGGGGGGAACACTGAAGCTTTCTTT. As protein: CASKLGGNTEAFF.

The rearrangement links TRBV10-3 to TRBJ2-2; 8 bases fit TRBD2. Germline CDR1 reads ENHRY; CDR2 reads SYGVKD. Trimming took 7 bases from V and 5 from J; bases not matched to a gene: 12. This CDR3 contains 16 residues. The CDR3 sequence is CAITPTLASGTGELFF. CDR3 sequence (DNA): TGTGCCATCACCCCCACTTTGGCTAGCGGGACCGGGGAGCTGTTTTTT.

J is TRBJ2-7 and V is TRBV6-5; D not resolved. Germline CDR1 MNHEY, CDR2 SVGAGI. The V and J ends lost 2 bases and 0 bases respectively, with 5 bases between them. The CDR3 length is 13 residues. The CDR3 reads CASSYGFSYEQYF. In nucleotides, the CDR3 is TGTGCCAGCAGTTACGGCTTCTCCTACGAGCAGTACTTC.

CDR3 DNA: TGTGCCAGCAGTGCCCCGAACAGGGGAACTCTCGAGCAGTACTTC. Encoded protein: CASSAPNRGTLEQYF. The chain carries TRBV25-1 and TRBJ2-7, with 7 bases fitting TRBD1. V shed 4 bases and J 6 bases; nucleotides not matched to a gene: 12. This CDR3 has 15 residues. Germline CDR1 is MGHDK and CDR2 is SYGVNS.

V usage is TRBV25-1 and J usage is TRBJ2-7, with D tentatively TRBD1 (6 bases). Trimming removed 3 bases at V and 1 base at J, with 16 bases between. Germline CDR1 reads MGHDK; CDR2 reads SYGVNS. This CDR3 region has 16 residues. CDR3 in DNA: TGTGCCAGCAGTGAGCTGACCGGACAGCAATCCTACGAGCAGTACTTC. This sequence encodes CASSELTGQQSYEQYF.

The chain is built from TRBV4-1 and TRBJ1-1, with D hard to call. V lost 2 bases, J lost 5 bases, and 9 bases lay in between. The CDR3 runs 13 residues. CDR1 and CDR2 from the germline V gene are MGHRA and YSYEKL. CDR3 DNA: TGCGCCAGCAGCCAATTTGTGGGTACTGAAGCTTTCTTT. Amino acid sequence: CASSQFVGTEAFF.

This clone was seen only a few times. This chain joins TRBV5-1 and TRBJ2-2; possibly TRBD2 for D (6 bases). The germline V and J ends were trimmed by 2 bases and 4 bases, with 12 bases remaining between them. Germline V gene sequence: CDR1 SGHRS, CDR2 YFSETQ. CDR3 length: 15 amino acids. The CDR3 region is CASSLAGRGTGELFF. CDR3 DNA sequence: TGCGCCAGCAGCTTAGCAGGGCGGGGCACCGGGGAGCTGTTTTTT.

This clone appeared a single time. The chain is built from TRBV6-5 and TRBJ1-2; 8 bases align to TRBD1. The CDR3 covers 16 residues. Germline V gene data show CDR1 as MNHEY and CDR2 as SVGAGI. V lost 0 bases and J lost 0; bases outside the gene matches: 3. The CDR3 reads CASSYSTGATNYGYTF. DNA for the CDR3: TGTGCCAGCAGTTACTCGACAGGGGCGACTAACTATGGCTACACCTTC.

The rearrangement uses TRBV27 and TRBJ2-3, with TRBD2 identical over 8 bases. This CDR3 region has 14 residues. V trimming: 8 bases; J trimming: 5 bases; junction bases outside the gene matches: 9. Germline assignment: CDR1 MNHEY and CDR2 SMNVEV (reference sequence). The CDR3 reads CASGQAGAVDTQYF. CDR3 DNA sequence: TGTGCCAGCGGACAAGCGGGAGCGGTAGATACGCAGTATTTT.

This chain uses TRBV6-5 with TRBJ2-1; 14 positions match TRBD2. V was pared by 4 bases and J by 4 bases, with 3 bases of the junction left unmatched. The CDR3 totals 16 residues. Per the germline V gene, CDR1 is MNHEY and CDR2 is SVGAGI. The CDR3 nucleotides read TGTGCCAGCAGTTCCCGGACTAGCGGGGGGTACAATGAGCAGTTCTTC. It is translated as CASSSRTSGGYNEQFF.

The gene calls are TRBV28 and TRBJ2-7; 8 positions match TRBD1. CDR1 is MDHEN and CDR2 is SYDVKM in the germline V gene. V gave up 4 bases and J gave up 3 bases; unmatched junction bases: 2. This CDR3 region has 13 residues. CDR3 DNA: TGTGCCAGCAGTTCCACAGGGGGCTACGAGCAGTACTTC. As protein: CASSSTGGYEQYF.

This rearrangement joins TRBV5-4 to TRBJ2-3; 7 nucleotides line up with TRBD1. After removal of 2 bases from V and 1 base from J, the junction contained 7 bases not matched to a gene. This CDR3 is built from 16 residues. The germline CDR1 and CDR2 sequences are SGHNT and YYREEE (reference sequence). CDR3 amino acids: CASSFSSGTGTDTQYF. For the CDR3, the DNA is TGTGCCAGCAGCTTTTCCTCCGGGACAGGCACAGATACGCAGTATTTT.